The 27 T cell receptor beta chains reported below all come from one sample, sequenced in a study of blood T cells in healthy people across ages. Alongside a J-beta primer mix, a sample-barcoded 5' primer served in a second PCR lasting roughly 7 to 11 cycles. One entry per CDR3 protein, called by TCRdb with MiXCR from the 5' RACE reads. The sample consists of some 920,000 distinct CDR3 sequences, about 53% of them appearing once. What was sequenced was blood. The receptor set was obtained from a woman in her sixties in good health.

V usage is TRBV6-1 and J usage is TRBJ1-1; tentatively, D is TRBD1 (5 bases). The CDR3 runs to 12 residues. The V gene lost 7 bases and the J gene lost 7 bases, with 13 bases spanning the gap. Germline V gene data show CDR1 as MNHNS and CDR2 as SASEGT. CDR3 sequence (DNA): TGTGCCAGCACGTGGCGGGGACGTGAAGCTTTCTTT. This codes for CASTWRGREAFF.

This clonotype was detected once. The rearrangement joins TRBV7-9 to TRBJ2-1; 8 nucleotides match TRBD2. V lost 4 bases and J lost 1; bases outside the gene matches: 6. The CDR3 has 16 amino acids. Germline V gene sequence: CDR1 SEHNR, CDR2 FQNEAQ (reference sequence). The CDR3 nucleotides are TGTGCCAGCAGCTCGGATAGCGGGACTTCCTACAATGAGCAGTTCTTC. Residues: CASSSDSGTSYNEQFF.

This chain links TRBV12-3 or TRBV12-4 with TRBJ2-7; possible D gene TRBD2, 10 bases. This CDR3 region has 20 residues. The V end lost 5 bases, the J end lost 7 bases, and 36 bases lay between the germline ends. CDR3 coding DNA: TGTGCCAGCAGTCCGAGGGACAGGGTAATAGCGGGAGGCCCCCCCACTGAGCAGTACTTC. This encodes CASSPRDRVIAGGPPTEQYF.

The chain combines TRBV28 with TRBJ2-3; D is perhaps TRBD1 or TRBD2 (5 bases each). CDR1 is MDHEN and CDR2 is SYDVKM in the germline V gene. CDR3 length: 17 amino acids. V was pared by 2 bases and J by 5 bases, with 20 bases between. CDR3 coding DNA: TGTGCCAGCAGTTTAGTTCGGGGAAGAGAAAGGGGAGATACGCAGTATTTT. Protein sequence: CASSLVRGRERGDTQYF.

The chain has TRBV9 and TRBJ1-2; D is ambiguous. The CDR3 extends over 16 amino acids. CDR1 and CDR2 (germline): SGDLS, YYNGEE. V lost 3 bases, J lost 3 bases, and 18 bases lay in between. The CDR3 bases are TGTGCCAGCAGCGCCAACCAAGGACGGGAATACTATGGCTACACCTTC. Translated: CASSANQGREYYGYTF.

This clonotype was observed a single time. This chain links TRBV6-1 with TRBJ2-7, with D perhaps assigned TRBD1 or TRBD2 (5 bases each). This CDR3 has 13 amino acids. CDR1 is MNHNS and CDR2 is SASEGT in the germline V gene. V lost 8 bases, J lost 2 bases, and 13 bases lay in between. CDR3 DNA sequence: TGTGCCAGCGGGAAGGGGACCCCCTACGAGCAGTACTTC. Translating it yields CASGKGTPYEQYF.

The V gene is TRBV12-3 or TRBV12-4, the J gene TRBJ1-1, with a tentative D call TRBD1 (5 bases). V dropped 5 bases and J dropped 2 bases, with 15 bases sitting between them. The CDR3 extends over 15 amino acids. The CDR3, as DNA: TGTGCCAGCAGTCCGGATGGCAGGGCTAACACTGAAGCTTTCTTT. It is translated as CASSPDGRANTEAFF.

The rearrangement joins TRBV6-1 to TRBJ2-1; 8 bases are a match to TRBD2. Germline V gene lookup returns CDR1 MNHNS and CDR2 SASEGT. The CDR3 covers 15 residues. J lost 3 bases, V lost 7 bases, and 8 bases had no gene match. For the CDR3, the DNA is TGTGCCAGCACCGTACTAGCGGAGTACTACAATGAGCAGTTCTTC. This translates into CASTVLAEYYNEQFF.

V is TRBV29-1 and J is TRBJ2-1, with TRBD1 matching over 10 bases. The assigned J gene may be wrong: the sequence end matches TRBJ2-7 better. This CDR3 spans 15 amino acids. The germline V gene has CDR1 SQVTM and CDR2 ANQGSEA. The CDR3 sequence is CSVTGGTGVYNEQYF. Written as DNA, the CDR3 is TGCAGCGTAACAGGAGGGACAGGGGTTTACAATGAGCAGTACTTC.

The chain combines TRBV29-1 with TRBJ2-7; no definite D call. Deletions cut 4 bases from V and 7 bases from J, with 8 bases between. This CDR3 comprises 10 residues. Germline V gene sequence: CDR1 SQVTM, CDR2 ANQGSEA. Written as DNA, the CDR3 is TGCAGCGTTGGGGTAGATGAGCAGTACTTC. Its protein product is CSVGVDEQYF.

This chain connects TRBV9 to TRBJ2-4; D might be TRBD1 or TRBD2, each matching 5 bases. The germline V gene encodes CDR1 SGDLS and CDR2 YYNGEE. Trimming removed 0 bases at V and 11 bases at J, with 21 bases between. CDR3 length: 16 residues. CDR3 sequence (DNA): TGTGCCAGCAGCGTAGGTTTCAGCTCGGGGCCCCAACTTCAGTACTTC. Encoded protein: CASSVGFSSGPQLQYF.

Of note for this clonotype: A read error may account for a junction end that differs from germline. The chain couples TRBV27 to TRBJ2-1, with a tentative D call TRBD1 (5 bases). The J call may not be correct, given that the DNA end is closer to TRBJ2-7. Germline assignment: CDR1 MNHEY and CDR2 SMNVEV (reference sequence). The CDR3 covers 14 residues. DNA of the CDR3: TGTGCCGGCAGTGACAGAAAAAAGTACTACGAGCAGTACTTC. Translated, it gives CAGSDRKKYYEQYF.

The chain recombines TRBV30 with TRBJ1-1; D is unresolved. Germline V gene sequence: CDR1 GTSNPN, CDR2 SVGIG (reference sequence). The CDR3 contains 13 residues. With 3 bases removed from V and 4 bases from J, the gap between germline ends came to 12 bases. Written as DNA, the CDR3 is TGTGCCTGGAGCGTTAACGGCTTCACTGAAGCTTTCTTT. Amino acid sequence: CAWSVNGFTEAFF.

The V gene is TRBV6-6, the J gene TRBJ2-5; D may be TRBD1 (7 bases). Matching the DNA end better, TRBJ2-7 makes the J call doubtful. The CDR3 is 13 residues long. Germline-derived CDR1 and CDR2 are MNHNY and SVGAGI (reference sequence). The CDR3 nucleotides read TGTGCCAGCAGTGGGACAGTTAGCGGCGAGCAGTACTTC. As protein: CASSGTVSGEQYF.

The V call is TRBV24-1, the J call TRBJ2-1; 8 bases are shared with TRBD2. V lost 9 bases and J lost 7; bases outside the gene matches: 13. The CDR3 extends over 15 amino acids. Germline loops: CDR1 KGHDR, CDR2 SFDVKD. The CDR3 coding sequence is TGTGCCACCGCGCCGGGGGTAGTAGCGGGAAATGAGCAGTTCTTC. Translating gives CATAPGVVAGNEQFF.

Here the CDR3 DNA reads TGCGCCAGCGCGCTTAAAGAGACCCAGTACTTC. Protein product: CASALKETQYF. The V gene is TRBV10-2, the J gene TRBJ2-5; no clear D. V was trimmed by 8 bases and J by 3 bases, leaving 7 bases between them. CDR3 size: 11 residues. The germline gives CDR1 WSHSY, CDR2 SAAADI.

This clonotype came up a few times. The DNA for the CDR3 is TGTGCCACCAGTGACCAGGGGGTGGGGACCCAGTACTTC. This translates into CATSDQGVGTQYF. The chain couples TRBV24-1 to TRBJ2-5; 7 bases match TRBD1. CDR1 and CDR2 from the germline V gene are KGHDR and SFDVKD. This CDR3 comprises 13 residues. V was clipped by 4 bases and J by 7 bases; unmatched bases: 5.

This clonotype was detected only a few times. V and J are TRBV12-3 or TRBV12-4 and TRBJ2-7, with TRBD2 matching 8 bases. J gave up 4 bases and V 6 bases, and 14 bases lay outside the gene matches. The CDR3 covers 16 residues. The CDR3 sequence: CASRGSGRKRGYEQYF. CDR3 coding DNA: TGTGCCAGCAGGGGAAGCGGGAGAAAAAGGGGATACGAGCAGTACTTC.

This clonotype was recorded at least ten times. This chain joins TRBV7-2 and TRBJ2-1; D call uncertain. CDR3 length: 11 amino acids. Germline values: CDR1 SGHTA, CDR2 FQGNSA. Trimming left V 3 bases short and J 6 bases short, with 3 bases between. CDR3 coding DNA: TGTGCCAGCAGCTTTTTCAATGAGCAGTTCTTC. Encoded protein: CASSFFNEQFF.

The chain is built from TRBV10-3 and TRBJ2-2, with TRBD2 matching over 13 bases. Unmatched junction bases numbered 5, after V lost 9 bases and J lost 4 bases. The CDR3 length is 15 residues. CDR1 and CDR2 from the germline V gene are ENHRY and SYGVKD. The CDR3 nucleotides are TGTGCCATGGGAGGACTAGCGGGAGTCACCGGGGAGCTGTTTTTT. It yields the protein CAMGGLAGVTGELFF.

This clonotype was seen only a few times. The chain has TRBV15 and TRBJ2-7, with no clear D. Germline V gene lookup returns CDR1 LNHNV and CDR2 YYDKDF (reference sequence). The length of the CDR3 is 13 residues. Trimming removed 6 bases from V and 7 bases from J, with 16 bases in between. In nucleotides, the CDR3 is TGTGCCACCAGAAGTGGCGATCCGTCAGAGCAGTACTTC. Its protein is CATRSGDPSEQYF.

This chain connects TRBV28 to TRBJ2-5, with 10 nucleotides matching TRBD2. The CDR3 is 13 amino acids. Germline assignment: CDR1 MDHEN and CDR2 SYDVKM. J lost 7 bases, V lost 10 bases, and 9 bases had no gene match. The CDR3 protein is CANRNSGRTTQYF. In DNA form, the CDR3 reads TGTGCCAACAGGAATAGCGGGAGGACGACCCAGTACTTC.

The chain recombines TRBV7-9 with TRBJ2-3, with 14 bases identical to TRBD2. V shed 6 bases and J 2 bases; nucleotides not matched to a gene: 13. The germline gives CDR1 SEHNR, CDR2 FQNEAQ (reference sequence). This CDR3 contains 19 residues. The CDR3 spells CASSLTGTSGSIDTDTQYF. CDR3 coding DNA: TGTGCCAGCAGTCTTACCGGGACTAGCGGGAGTATCGACACAGATACGCAGTATTTT.

This chain joins TRBV7-3 and TRBJ2-1, with 7 bases that match TRBD1. The J call may be in error: the DNA end matches TRBJ2-7 better. Germline V CDR1 and CDR2: SGHTA, FQGTGA. The CDR3 is 16 amino acids. The CDR3 DNA reads TGTGCCAGCAGCTTAACTGGGGACAGCTCCTACAATGAGCAGTACTTC. Translated, it gives CASSLTGDSSYNEQYF.

The gene calls are TRBV7-2 and TRBJ2-1, with 14 bases fitting TRBD2. Germline assignment: CDR1 SGHTA and CDR2 FQGNSA. V lost 3 bases to trimming and J lost 8 bases; unmatched junction nucleotides: 3. This CDR3 has 15 residues. DNA for the CDR3: TGTGCCAGCAGCTTTGGGACTAGCGGGAGTTATGAGCAGTTCTTC. Its translation is CASSFGTSGSYEQFF. The whole variable domain, remainder taken from reference TRBV7-2 and TRBJ2-1, is GAGVSQSPSNKVTEKGKDVELRCDPISGHTALYWYRQSLGQGLEFLIYFQGNSAPDKSGLPSDRFSAERTGGSVSTLTIQRTQQEDSAVYLCASSFGTSGSYEQFFGPGTRLTVL.

The CDR3 loop reads CASSVFGAGGLDEQFF. The CDR3 DNA reads as TGTGCCAGCAGCGTATTCGGAGCGGGAGGCTTGGATGAGCAGTTCTTC. The gene calls are TRBV9 and TRBJ2-1, with 9 bases aligning to TRBD2. V lost 1 base, J lost 8 bases, and 10 bases stayed unmatched. Per the germline V gene, CDR1 is SGDLS and CDR2 is YYNGEE. This CDR3 comprises 16 residues.

V and J are TRBV20-1 and TRBJ2-7; perhaps TRBD1 as D (5 bases). V shed 6 bases and J shed 6 bases, with 15 bases lying between them. Germline lookup yields CDR1 DFQATT and CDR2 SNEGSKA (reference sequence). The CDR3 runs to 12 residues. CDR3 amino acids: CSAEKTQGEQYF. Here the CDR3 DNA reads TGCAGTGCCGAAAAGACTCAGGGCGAGCAGTACTTC.